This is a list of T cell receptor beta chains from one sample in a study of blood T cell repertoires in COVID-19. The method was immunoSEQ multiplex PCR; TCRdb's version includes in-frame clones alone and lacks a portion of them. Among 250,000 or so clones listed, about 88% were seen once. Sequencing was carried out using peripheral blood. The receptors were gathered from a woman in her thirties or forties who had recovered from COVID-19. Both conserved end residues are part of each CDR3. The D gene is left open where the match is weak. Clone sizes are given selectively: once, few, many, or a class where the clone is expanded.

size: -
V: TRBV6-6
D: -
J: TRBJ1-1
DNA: TGTGCCAGCAGTTACTCCAACAGGGCTACACTGAAGCTTTTCTTT
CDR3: CASSYSNRATLKLFF

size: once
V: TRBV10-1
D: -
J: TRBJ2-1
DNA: TGCGCCAGCAGTGAAGTGACAGGCAATGAGCAGTTCTTC
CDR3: CASSEVTGNEQFF

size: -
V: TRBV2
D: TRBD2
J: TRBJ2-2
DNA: TGTGCCAGCAGTGGTCTAGCGGGGAACACCGGGGAGCTGTTTTTT
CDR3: CASSGLAGNTGELFF

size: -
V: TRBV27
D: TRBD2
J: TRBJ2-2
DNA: TGTGCCAGCAGGGGACTAGCGAACACCGGGGAGCTGTTTTTT
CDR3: CASRGLANTGELFF

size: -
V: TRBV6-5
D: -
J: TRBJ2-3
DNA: TGTGCCAGCAGTTACACAACAACCACAGATACGCAGTATTTT
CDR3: CASSYTTTTDTQYF

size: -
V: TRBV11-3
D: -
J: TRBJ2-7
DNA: TGTGCCAGCAGCCCAGGAGGGTCTCGACGCGAGCAGTACTTC
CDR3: CASSPGGSRREQYF

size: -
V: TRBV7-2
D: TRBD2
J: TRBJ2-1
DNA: TGTGCCAGCAGCTTAGCTAGCGGGATGGGGAATGAGCAGTTCTTC
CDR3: CASSLASGMGNEQFF

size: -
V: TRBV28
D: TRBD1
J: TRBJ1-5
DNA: TGTGCCAGCAGTCATTGGGTTTTAAGGGACAGCAAACAGCCCCAGCATTTT
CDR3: CASSHWVLRDSKQPQHF

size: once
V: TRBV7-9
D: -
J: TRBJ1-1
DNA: TGTGCCAGCAGCCGTAACCTTCCCGCGGACACTGAAGCTTTCTTT
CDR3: CASSRNLPADTEAFF

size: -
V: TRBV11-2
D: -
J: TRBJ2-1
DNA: TGTGCCAGCAGATCGGGACTTGAGCAGTTCTTC
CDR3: CASRSGLEQFF

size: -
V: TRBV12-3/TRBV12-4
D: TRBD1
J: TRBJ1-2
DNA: TGTGCCAGCAGTTTGGGACAGAACTATGGCTACACCTTC
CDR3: CASSLGQNYGYTF

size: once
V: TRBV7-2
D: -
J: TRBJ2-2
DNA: TGTGCCAGCAGCCCGTCAGGCACCGGGGAGCTGTTTTTT
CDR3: CASSPSGTGELFF

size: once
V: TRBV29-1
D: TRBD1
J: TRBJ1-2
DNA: TGCAGCGTTGAGGGACAGGGGGCCGCGGGGCTTTTTCGGGATGGCTACACCTTC
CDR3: CSVEGQGAAGLFRDGYTF

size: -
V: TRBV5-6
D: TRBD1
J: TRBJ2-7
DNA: TGTGCCAGCAGCTCCGACAGGGGCTACGAGCAGTACTTC
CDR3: CASSSDRGYEQYF

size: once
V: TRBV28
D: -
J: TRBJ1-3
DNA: TGTGCCAGCAGTCTCCCGGGAAACTCTGGAAACACCATATATTTT
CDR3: CASSLPGNSGNTIYF

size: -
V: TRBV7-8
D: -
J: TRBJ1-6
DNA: TGTGCCAGCAGTCGAACCGGGTATTCACCCCTCCACTTT
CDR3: CASSRTGYSPLHF

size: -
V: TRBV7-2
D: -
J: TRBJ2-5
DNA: TGTGCCAGCAGCTTAGCTCTGGGCGCCCTATCGACCGGGACCCAGTACTTC
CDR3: CASSLALGALSTGTQYF

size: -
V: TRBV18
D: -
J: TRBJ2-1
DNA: TGTGCCAGCTCACCACCGAGCGGGCCTTACAATGAGCAGTTCTTC
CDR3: CASSPPSGPYNEQFF

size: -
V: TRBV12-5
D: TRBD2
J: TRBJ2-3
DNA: TGTGCTAGTGGTTTGATCAAAACCGGGACTAGCGCAACAGATACGCAGTATTTT
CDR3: CASGLIKTGTSATDTQYF

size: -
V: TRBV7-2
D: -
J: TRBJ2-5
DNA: TGTGCCAGCGCCAGGGAAAGACAAGAGACCCAGTACTTC
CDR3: CASARERQETQYF

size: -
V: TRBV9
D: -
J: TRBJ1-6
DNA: TGTGCCAGCAGCCGCGGGGGGTCGAGCTCCTATAATTCACCCCTCCACTTT
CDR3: CASSRGGSSSYNSPLHF

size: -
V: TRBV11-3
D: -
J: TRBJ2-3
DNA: TGTGCCAGCAGCTTAGATTTCGGAGATACGCAGTATTTT
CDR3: CASSLDFGDTQYF

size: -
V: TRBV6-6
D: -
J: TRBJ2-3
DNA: TGTGCCAGCGTCCTAGGAGGGGGCCCAAGCACAGATACGCAGTATTTT
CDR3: CASVLGGGPSTDTQYF

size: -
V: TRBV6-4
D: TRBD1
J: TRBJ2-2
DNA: TGTGCCAGCAGCCCCCAACAGGGGGGCACCGGGGAGCTGTTTTTT
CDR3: CASSPQQGGTGELFF

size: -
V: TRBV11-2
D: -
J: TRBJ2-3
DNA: TGTGCCAGCAGCTTAGATGGCGACTACACAGATACGCAGTATTTT
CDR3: CASSLDGDYTDTQYF

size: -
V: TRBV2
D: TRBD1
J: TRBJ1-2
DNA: TGTGCCAGCAGTGACCCGGGACAGGGGATCGGGGGCTACACCTTC
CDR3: CASSDPGQGIGGYTF

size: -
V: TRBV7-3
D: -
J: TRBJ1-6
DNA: TGTGCCAGCAGCTTCGACAGCCGGAATTCACCCCTCCACTTT
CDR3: CASSFDSRNSPLHF

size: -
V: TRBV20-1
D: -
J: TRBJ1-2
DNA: TGCAGTGCTAGTTCGGACAACCCCGTTCCTGGCTACACCTTC
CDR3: CSASSDNPVPGYTF

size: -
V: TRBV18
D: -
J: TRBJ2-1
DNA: TGTGCCAGCTCACCGAATGAACAGGGTTGGGACAATGAGCAGTTCTTC
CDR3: CASSPNEQGWDNEQFF

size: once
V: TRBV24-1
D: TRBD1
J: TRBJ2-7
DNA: TGTGCCACCAGTAACTCCCCGGGACAGATCCCCTACGAGCAGTACTTC
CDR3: CATSNSPGQIPYEQYF

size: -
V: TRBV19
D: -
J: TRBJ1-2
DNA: TGTGCCAGTAGTCTTACGGACGACTATTATGGCTACACCTTC
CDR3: CASSLTDDYYGYTF

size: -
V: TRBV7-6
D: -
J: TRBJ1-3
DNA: TGTGCCAGCAGCGCTCCAGGGTTACAGTCTGGAAACACCATATATTTT
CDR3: CASSAPGLQSGNTIYF

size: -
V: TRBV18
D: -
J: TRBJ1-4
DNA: TGTGCCAGCTCCCACGGTCGGTCTTCAACTAATGAAAAACTGTTTTTT
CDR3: CASSHGRSSTNEKLFF

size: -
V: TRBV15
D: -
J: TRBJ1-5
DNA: TGTGCCACCAGCAGAGGGGGGGGCAATCAGCCCCAGCATTTT
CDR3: CATSRGGGNQPQHF

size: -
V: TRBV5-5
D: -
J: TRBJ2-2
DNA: TGTGCCAGCAGCCTCACGCGGGCCGGGGAGCTGTTTTTT
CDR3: CASSLTRAGELFF

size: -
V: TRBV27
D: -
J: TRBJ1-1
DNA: TGTGCCAGCAGTCCCCTCGCGGCTGGGAACACTGAAGCTTTCTTT
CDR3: CASSPLAAGNTEAFF

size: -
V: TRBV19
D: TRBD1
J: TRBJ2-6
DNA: TGTGCCAGTAGTCTCAAGGGACAGTCTGGGGCCAACGTCCTGACTTTC
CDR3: CASSLKGQSGANVLTF

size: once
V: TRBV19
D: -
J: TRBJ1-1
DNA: TGTGCCAGTAGTATGGGGGCAGGGGCTGAAGCTTTCTTT
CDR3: CASSMGAGAEAFF

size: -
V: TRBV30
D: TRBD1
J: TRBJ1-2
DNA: TGTGCTAAATTTTCCGGGACAGGGGTTAACTATGGCTACACCTTC
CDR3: CAKFSGTGVNYGYTF

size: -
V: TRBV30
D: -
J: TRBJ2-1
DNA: TGTGCCTGGATTAGGGGTATTGAGCAGTTCTTC
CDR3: CAWIRGIEQFF

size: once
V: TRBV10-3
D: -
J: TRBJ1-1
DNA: TGTGCCATCAGTGACGAGGTGGGTCGCACTGAAGCTTTCTTT
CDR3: CAISDEVGRTEAFF

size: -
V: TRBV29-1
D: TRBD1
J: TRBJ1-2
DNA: TGCAGCGCCGACAGGGGATATGGCTACACCTTC
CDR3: CSADRGYGYTF

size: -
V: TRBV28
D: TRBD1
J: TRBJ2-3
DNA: TGTGCCAGCACCGCTACAGGGGTTTGGATAGATACGCAGTATTTT
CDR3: CASTATGVWIDTQYF

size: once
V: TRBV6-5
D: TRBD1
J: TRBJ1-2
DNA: TGTGCCAGCAGTCACAGACAGGGCTATGGCTACACCTTC
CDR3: CASSHRQGYGYTF

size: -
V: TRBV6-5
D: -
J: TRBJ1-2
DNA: TGTGCCAGCAGTTACCTCCCACAGAACTATGGCTACACCTTC
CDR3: CASSYLPQNYGYTF

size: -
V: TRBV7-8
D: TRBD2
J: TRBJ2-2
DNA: TGTGCCAGCAGCTCAGGACTAGCGGGTCCCGGGGAGCTGTTTTTT
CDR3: CASSSGLAGPGELFF

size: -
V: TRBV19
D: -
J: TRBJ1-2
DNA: TGTGCCAGTAGTATAGAAGCAGGGAACTATGGCTACACCTTC
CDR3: CASSIEAGNYGYTF

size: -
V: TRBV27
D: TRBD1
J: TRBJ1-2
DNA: TGTGCCAGCAGCACAGGGGGGGGCGGCTACACCTTC
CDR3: CASSTGGGGYTF

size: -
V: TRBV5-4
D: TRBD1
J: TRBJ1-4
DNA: TGTGCCAGCAGCAGACAGGGTTACACTAATGAAAAACTGTTTTTT
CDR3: CASSRQGYTNEKLFF

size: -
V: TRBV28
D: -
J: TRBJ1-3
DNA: TGTGCCAGCAGGGACACGGCTGGAAACACCATATATTTT
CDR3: CASRDTAGNTIYF

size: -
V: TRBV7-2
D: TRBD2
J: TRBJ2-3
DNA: TGTGCCAGCAGCCGGGACTACTACACAGATACGCAGTATTTT
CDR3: CASSRDYYTDTQYF

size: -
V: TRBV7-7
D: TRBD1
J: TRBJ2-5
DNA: TGTGCCAGCAGCTTACAAGGGGGCTGGGGGGAGACCCAGTACTTC
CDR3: CASSLQGGWGETQYF

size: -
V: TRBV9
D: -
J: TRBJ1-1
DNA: TGTGCCAGCAGCGTCACACCCTCGAACACTGAAGCTTTCTTT
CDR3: CASSVTPSNTEAFF

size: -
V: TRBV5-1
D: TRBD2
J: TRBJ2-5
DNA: TGCGCCAGCAGCTTGGGTCGGGGGGGAATCCAAGAGACCCAGTACTTC
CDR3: CASSLGRGGIQETQYF

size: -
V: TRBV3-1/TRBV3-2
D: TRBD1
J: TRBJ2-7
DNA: TGTGCCAGCAGTCCAGGACAGGGGCCCTACGAGCAGTACTTC
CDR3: CASSPGQGPYEQYF